What follows are 20 T cell receptor beta chains derived from one specimen sequenced in a study of T cell responses to AZD1222 COVID-19 vaccine. Here immunoSEQ multiplex PCR was the method, and the copy in TCRdb shows in-frame clones only, minus some. The data show approximately 82,000 clones, roughly 90% seen once. Sample: peripheral blood, taken on day 0 of AZD1222 vaccination. All receptors derive from an adult in good health.

V is TRBV30 and J is TRBJ1-2; a weak D match, TRBD1 (5 bases). The ends were cut back, 3 bases at V and 8 bases at J, with 16 bases in the middle. CDR1 and CDR2 from the germline V gene are GTSNPN and SVGIG (reference sequence). This CDR3 is 13 amino acids long. Here the CDR3 reads CAWSVTREWGYTF. The CDR3 bases are TGTGCCTGGAGCGTCACCAGGGAGTGGGGCTACACCTTC.

The V call is TRBV19, the J call TRBJ1-1; D uncertain. The CDR3 has 13 amino acids. Trimming stripped 3 bases from V and 3 bases from J, with 8 bases between. Germline V gives CDR1 LNHDA, CDR2 SQIVND (reference sequence). CDR3 in DNA: TGTGCCAGTAGTATCGACTGGGACACTGAAGCTTTCTTT. Protein: CASSIDWDTEAFF.

The CDR3: CASSLGGLSYNEQFF. The DNA of the CDR3 is TGTGCCAGCAGCTTGGGGGGCCTTTCCTACAATGAGCAGTTCTTC. The chain combines TRBV5-5 with TRBJ2-1, with D possibly TRBD1 on 5 matching bases. Trimming pared 0 bases from V and 1 base from J, leaving 8 bases between. This CDR3 has 15 residues. Germline CDR1 SGHKS, CDR2 YYEKEE (reference sequence).

This clone was seen only once. This chain joins TRBV19 and TRBJ2-7, with a weak D call TRBD2 (6 bases). The CDR3 consists of 14 residues. Germline CDR1 is LNHDA and CDR2 is SQIVND (reference sequence). Deletions cut 3 bases from V and 2 bases from J, with 11 bases between. DNA for the CDR3: TGTGCCAGTAGTATTGGAGGGGTTACCTACGAGCAGTACTTC. It specifies CASSIGGVTYEQYF.

The gene calls are TRBV18 and TRBJ2-3, with D tentatively TRBD1 (6 bases). From germline, CDR1 is KGHSH and CDR2 LQKENI. The germline V and J ends were trimmed by 3 bases and 0 bases, with 10 bases remaining between them. This CDR3 has 15 amino acids. The CDR3, as DNA: TGTGCCAGCTCACCGGGACAAACTAGCACAGATACGCAGTATTTT. Its translation is CASSPGQTSTDTQYF. The whole variable domain, remainder taken from reference TRBV18 and TRBJ2-3, is NAGVMQNPRHLVRRRGQEARLRCSPMKGHSHVYWYRQLPEEGLKFMVYLQKENIIDESGMPKERFSAEFPKEGPSILRIQQVVRGDSAAYFCASSPGQTSTDTQYFGPGTRLTVL.

The V call is TRBV5-1, the J call TRBJ1-6; D is unresolved. V lost 0 bases, J lost 7 bases, and 8 bases lay in between. The CDR3 is 14 amino acids. Germline CDR1 is SGHRS and CDR2 is YFSETQ. The CDR3 loop reads CASSLESENSPLHF. The CDR3 DNA follows: TGCGCCAGCAGCTTGGAATCTGAGAATTCACCCCTCCACTTT.

For the CDR3, the DNA is TGTGCCAGCAGCGCGAGCGGGGACCGGGGATACGAGCAGTACTTC. It translates to CASSASGDRGYEQYF. V and J are TRBV9 and TRBJ2-7; TRBD2 aligns across 7 bases. Germline CDR1 and CDR2: SGDLS and YYNGEE. V shed 3 bases and J 4 bases; nucleotides not matched to a gene: 10. The CDR3 runs to 15 residues.

This clone ranks as medium-sized. The V call is TRBV5-1, the J call TRBJ2-3; perhaps TRBD2 as D (5 bases). Germline values: CDR1 SGHRS, CDR2 YFSETQ. V was cut by 4 bases and J by 6 bases, with 27 bases left in between. CDR3 size: 18 residues. CDR3: CASSLESLDDLTGDTQYF. The DNA of the CDR3 is TGCGCCAGCAGCCTGGAGAGTTTGGATGACTTAACGGGGGATACGCAGTATTTT.

V is TRBV30 and J is TRBJ1-4; D gene unclear. The CDR3 covers 13 residues. Germline CDR1 reads GTSNPN; CDR2 reads SVGIG (reference sequence). The V end was cut by 0 bases, the J end by 6 bases, with 8 bases between. In DNA, the CDR3 is TGTGCCTGGAGTGTCAGTGGATATGAAAAACTGTTTTTT. It encodes CAWSVSGYEKLFF.

In this sample, this clone turned up once. V usage is TRBV5-1 and J usage is TRBJ2-1, with TRBD2 matching over 11 bases. The CDR3 runs 15 residues. The germline V gene has CDR1 SGHRS and CDR2 YFSETQ. V lost 2 bases, J lost 5 bases, and 3 bases stayed unmatched. CDR3 nucleotides: TGCGCCAGCAGCTTTAGCGGGGGGGTCAACAATGAGCAGTTCTTC. Protein product: CASSFSGGVNNEQFF. The full variable domain, with the rest looked up from reference TRBV5-1 and TRBJ2-1, is KAGVTQTPRYLIKTRGQQVTLSCSPISGHRSVSWYQQTPGQGLQFLFEYFSETQRNKGNFPGRFSGRQFSNSRSEMNVSTLELGDSALYLCASSFSGGVNNEQFFGPGTRLTVL.

The chain joins TRBV13 to TRBJ1-6; TRBD1 might be the D (6 bases). The V gene's germline CDR1 is PRHDT and CDR2 FYEKMQ (reference sequence). The CDR3 totals 15 residues. Trimming left V 5 bases short and J 9 bases short, with 17 bases between. This CDR3 is CASSRGAFGSSPLHF. In DNA, the CDR3 is TGTGCCAGCAGCCGGGGGGCTTTTGGTAGTTCACCCCTCCACTTT.

The J gene is TRBJ2-3, the V gene TRBV2; TRBD2 matches at 11 bases. The junction had 7 bases not matched to a gene; V was cut back by 4 bases and J by 1 base. The CDR3 spans 17 residues. Germline CDR1 is SNHLY and CDR2 is FYNNEI. The CDR3, as DNA: TGTGCCAGCAGTGGACGGCCACTAGCGGGGGGCACAGATACGCAGTATTTT. Amino acids: CASSGRPLAGGTDTQYF.

The CDR3 loop reads CASSYGTDNSPLHF. The CDR3 nucleotides are TGTGCCAGCAGTTATGGGACAGATAATTCACCCCTCCACTTT. The V gene is TRBV6-5, the J gene TRBJ1-6, with 7 bases that match TRBD1. The CDR3 has 14 residues. CDR1 is MNHEY, CDR2 SVGAGI, per germline. V was pared by 3 bases and J by 5 bases, with 1 base of the junction left unmatched.

The chain couples TRBV9 to TRBJ1-1; 11 bases agree with TRBD1. CDR1 is SGDLS and CDR2 is YYNGEE in the germline V gene. V lost 0 bases to trimming and J lost 5 bases; unmatched junction nucleotides: 9. The CDR3 length is 17 residues. CDR3 sequence (DNA): TGTGCCAGCAGCGTAGCTTGGGGGGACAGGGGGGATACTGAAGCTTTCTTT. This encodes CASSVAWGDRGDTEAFF.

The rearrangement uses TRBV19 and TRBJ2-7; D gene ambiguous. Germline CDR1 is LNHDA and CDR2 is SQIVND (reference sequence). CDR3 length equals 14 residues. V was cut by 5 bases and J by 0 bases, with 11 bases left in between. DNA for the CDR3: TGTGCCAGTAGTCTCAGTACGGGCTCCTACGAGCAGTACTTC. Protein: CASSLSTGSYEQYF. Drawing the rest from reference TRBV19 and TRBJ2-7, the complete variable domain is DGGITQSPKYLFRKEGQNVTLSCEQNLNHDAMYWYRQDPGQGLRLIYYSQIVNDFQKGDIAEGYSVSREKKESFPLTVTSAQKNPTAFYLCASSLSTGSYEQYFGPGTRLTVT.

V usage is TRBV3-1 (or the pseudogene TRBV3-2) and J usage is TRBJ1-2; D is undetermined. Germline V gene data show CDR1 as LGHDT and CDR2 as YNNKEL (reference sequence). The CDR3 extends over 14 amino acids. Trimming stripped 0 bases from V and 5 bases from J, with 10 bases between. CDR3 coding DNA: TGTGCCAGCAGCCAAGATACCCCGTTGTATGGCTACACCTTC. It encodes CASSQDTPLYGYTF.

V and J are TRBV2 and TRBJ1-5, with a weak D call TRBD1 (5 bases). Germline assignment: CDR1 SNHLY and CDR2 FYNNEI. This CDR3 is 15 amino acids long. V shed 6 bases and J shed 3 bases, with 15 bases lying between them. This chain's CDR3 is CASRATTVPNQPQHF. The DNA of the CDR3 is TGTGCCAGCAGGGCCACGACAGTACCCAATCAGCCCCAGCATTTT.

This sequence joins TRBV5-1 and TRBJ2-3, with 9 nucleotides matching TRBD1. CDR1 is SGHRS, CDR2 YFSETQ, per germline. Trimming cost V 4 bases and J 1 base; bases outside gene matches: 1. The length of the CDR3 is 14 residues. CDR3 amino acids: CASSRDRGTDTQYF. CDR3 in DNA: TGCGCCAGCAGCCGGGACAGGGGCACAGATACGCAGTATTTT.

Here the CDR3 reads CASTPGQSYGYTF. The CDR3 DNA follows: TGTGCCAGCACCCCGGGACAGTCCTATGGCTACACCTTC. The chain combines TRBV28 with TRBJ1-2; 7 nucleotides agree with TRBD1. V was clipped by 7 bases and J by 4 bases; unmatched bases: 6. This CDR3 spans 13 amino acids. Germline V gene data show CDR1 as MDHEN and CDR2 as SYDVKM.

This chain connects TRBV6-5 to TRBJ2-5; the D is unclear. V was shortened by 0 bases and J by 1 base, with 12 bases between the two germline ends. This CDR3 comprises 16 residues. Per the germline V gene, CDR1 is MNHEY and CDR2 is SVGAGI. The CDR3 sequence: CASSYSWFSSQETQYF. CDR3 bases: TGTGCCAGCAGTTACTCATGGTTCTCCAGCCAAGAGACCCAGTACTTC.